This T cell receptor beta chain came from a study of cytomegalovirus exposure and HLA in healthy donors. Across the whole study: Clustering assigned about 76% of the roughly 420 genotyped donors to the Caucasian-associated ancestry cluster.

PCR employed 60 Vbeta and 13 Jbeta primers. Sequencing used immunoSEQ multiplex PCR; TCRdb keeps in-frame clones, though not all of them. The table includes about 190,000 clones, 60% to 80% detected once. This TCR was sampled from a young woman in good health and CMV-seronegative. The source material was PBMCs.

The CDR3 coding sequence is TGTGCCAGCAGCGTAGAATCCGGGACAGATACGCAGTATTTT. The encoded protein is CASSVESGTDTQYF. The genes are TRBV9 and TRBJ2-3; D call uncertain. There are 14 residues in the CDR3. Germline V CDR1 and CDR2: SGDLS, YYNGEE. The V gene lost 0 bases and the J gene lost 3 bases, with 8 bases spanning the gap.